These 4 T cell receptor delta chains were all obtained from the same sample, sequenced in a study of gammadelta T cells in human blood. TCRdb reanalyzed the RT-PCR reads using CATT. The table includes about 880 delta-chain clones, 18% detected once. Sequencing used Vgamma9Vdelta2 gamma-delta T cells from fetal blood. These receptors all stem from a human fetus.

This clone occurred a few times. Given a far larger clone just one base away, this is likely a sequencing read error. The chain recombines TRDV2 with TRDJ2; 7 bases agree with TRDD3. The germline V gene has CDR1 GEAIGNYY and CDR2 EKD. The CDR3 extends over 19 amino acids. J lost 6 bases, V lost 2 bases, and 20 bases had no gene match. This chain's CDR3 is CACDRWWSGGPKGAAQLFF. The CDR3 bases are TGTGCCTGTGACAGATGGTGGTCTGGGGGCCCCAAAGGGGCAGCACAACTCTTCTTT.

Comment on this clone: A far larger clone is one nucleotide away, so this likely arose from a read error. The V gene was identified as TRDV2, while no J gene was called. There are 13 residues in the CDR3. In germline, CDR1 is GEAIGNYY, CDR2 EKD. Here the CDR3 reads CACNSWDTRQMFF. CDR3 bases: TGTGCCTGCAACTCCTGGGACACCCGACAGATGTTTTTT.

On this clone: This likely traces to a read error, being one base from a far larger clone. The V gene is TRDV2, the J gene TRDJ1; 8 bases fit TRDD3. The CDR3 spans 14 residues. V was clipped by 2 bases and J by 0 bases; unmatched bases: 1. CDR1 and CDR2 from the germline V gene are GEAIGNYY and EKD. CDR3 DNA sequence: TGTGCCTGTGACAGACTGGGGGACACCGATAAACTCATCTTT. Its translation: CACDRLGDTDKLIF.

This clone is labeled medium-sized. V gene TRDV2 combines with J gene TRDJ2; the match to TRDD3 covers 13 bases. The V gene's germline CDR1 is GEAIGNYY and CDR2 EKD. The CDR3 covers 17 residues. Trimming at V came to 0 bases and at J to 7 bases, leaving 7 bases not matched to a gene. CDR3 loop: CACDTVGTGGYGAQLFF. The CDR3 DNA sequence: TGTGCCTGTGACACCGTGGGAACTGGGGGATACGGAGCACAACTCTTCTTT.